This T cell receptor (beta chain) was observed in a study of blood T cell repertoires in COVID-19. Study context: COVID-19 samples collected from the United States, Italy and Spain covered acute and convalescent phases. PBMCs, B-cell-depleted T cells, or T cells provided the cDNA or gDNA that made up the material.

Profiling relied on immunoSEQ multiplex PCR, and the TCRdb table lists in-frame clones only, not all of them. The sample contains under 300,000 clones, approximately 83% of which appear only once. This clone was detected once. Germline values: CDR1 SGHRS, CDR2 YFSETQ. J was trimmed by 3 bases and V by 2 bases; bases with no gene match: 6. This CDR3 spans 16 amino acids. The receptor was derived from a woman in her 70s with acute or convalescent COVID-19. J is TRBJ2-3 and V is TRBV5-1, with TRBD2 matching 10 bases. The source material was peripheral blood. As DNA, the CDR3 is TGCGCCAGCAGCTTATATCTAGCGGGGGTAACAGATACGCAGTATTTT. Protein sequence: CASSLYLAGVTDTQYF.